One TCR beta chain is described in this entry. Its antigen is unidentified. Sequencing was performed with immunoSEQ multiplex PCR; in TCRdb, only in-frame clones are kept and a portion is missing. The top ten clones hold more than 20% of a sample with 85,000 to 100,000 clones, approximately 80% of them seen once. This entry is derived from a study of T cell responses to AZD1222 COVID-19 vaccine. Study-level findings and limits: Mapped onto spike, vaccine-associated CD4 TCRs spanned it and were dominant at 160-218 and 743-854.

The CDR3 runs 16 residues. Trimming shortened V by 3 bases and J by 0 bases, and 12 bases separated the two germline ends. CDR1 is MDHEN and CDR2 is SYDVKM in the germline V gene. This sequence was found in an adult in good health. Material: peripheral blood, obtained on day 0 of AZD1222 vaccination. This chain links TRBV28 with TRBJ2-1, with D perhaps being TRBD1 or TRBD2 (6 bases each). CDR3 protein: CASSFGGLRSYNEQFF. The CDR3 DNA is TGTGCCAGCAGTTTTGGGGGGCTTCGCTCCTACAATGAGCAGTTCTTC.